This TCR beta chain was documented in a study of blood T cell repertoires in COVID-19. How the authors handled the data: Estimation of nucleated cell counts relied on the amplification of reference gene primers. Some clones are missing from TCRdb's copy, which holds only in-frame ones; the method was immunoSEQ multiplex PCR. V, J and clone size were drawn from that table, and D and trimming were deduced from the DNA. The table lists about 180,000 clones, around nine tenths of them singletons. The receptor was isolated from a man aged 55-75 years with COVID-19, enrolled during active disease. Sample: peripheral blood.

The CDR3: CASSHYDRLNTEAFF. CDR3 coding DNA: TGTGCCAGCAGCCACTACGATAGATTGAACACTGAAGCTTTCTTT. The rearrangement links TRBV14 to TRBJ1-1; D is undetermined. The CDR3 has 15 amino acids. Per the germline V gene, CDR1 is SGHDN and CDR2 is FVKESK. The V and J ends lost 3 bases and 0 bases respectively, with 11 bases between them.